The 16 T cell receptor beta chains in this list originate from one sample, sequenced in a study of T cell responses to AZD1222 COVID-19 vaccine (dated by TCRdb to the early 2020s). Library creation used the immunoSEQ multiplex PCR assay. This immuneACCESS table, as held by TCRdb, lists in-frame sequences with V and J called but not all clones. Of the missing ones, under half trace to an unresolved V gene in checked studies; the others have no known cause. This sample holds 70,000 to 100,000 clones; roughly 90% were observed only once. Jointly, the top ten make up 2.5% to 3.5% of the sample. According to the study, the label for this sample's time point signals: about 28 days (+/-7) after the second vaccine dose. This specimen was peripheral blood, taken 28 days after the second AZD1222 dose. The receptors come from an adult who received the AZD1222 COVID-19 vaccine.

V gene TRBV19 combines with J gene TRBJ1-4; no reliable D call. Trimming cost V 2 bases and J 7 bases, with 14 bases left between them. CDR1 and CDR2 from the germline V gene are LNHDA and SQIVND (reference sequence). The CDR3 is 15 amino acids. The CDR3 is CASSITVVVGEKLFF. The CDR3 bases are TGTGCCAGTAGTATAACAGTAGTCGTGGGTGAAAAACTGTTTTTT.

J is TRBJ2-7 and V is TRBV5-1; D may be TRBD1 (6 bases). The CDR3 runs 15 residues. V shed 2 bases and J shed 0 bases, with 12 bases lying between them. Germline assignment: CDR1 SGHRS and CDR2 YFSETQ. CDR3 loop: CASSFGQYYSYEQYF. The CDR3 region has the DNA TGCGCCAGCAGCTTTGGACAGTACTACTCCTACGAGCAGTACTTC.

The CDR3 DNA is TGTGCCAGCAGCTGGGGGGGTGGAGCCTACGAGCAGTACTTC. This codes for CASSWGGGAYEQYF. This chain joins TRBV11-2 and TRBJ2-7; the match to TRBD2 covers 7 bases. J lost 2 bases, V lost 4 bases, and 5 bases had no gene match. This CDR3 has 14 amino acids. Germline assignment: CDR1 SGHAT and CDR2 FQNNGV.

Only one count was recorded for this clone. V and J are TRBV6-2 or TRBV6-3 and TRBJ2-2; 10 bases map to TRBD2. The CDR3 has 13 amino acids. Germline values: CDR1 MNHEY, CDR2 SVGEGT. The V gene end was trimmed by 5 bases and the J gene end by 9 bases; junction bases not matched to a gene: 3. The CDR3 loop is CASSSGGGRELFF. The CDR3 nucleotides read TGTGCCAGCAGTAGCGGGGGGGGCCGGGAGCTGTTTTTT.

This clone was seen only a few times. The rearrangement joins TRBV5-1 to TRBJ2-7, with no clear D. The V gene lost 4 bases and the J gene lost 0 bases, with 14 bases spanning the gap. The CDR3 is made up of 15 amino acids. CDR1 SGHRS and CDR2 YFSETQ come from the germline V gene. The CDR3 sequence is CASSSGISSSYEQYF. The CDR3 DNA is TGCGCCAGCAGCAGTGGGATTTCGAGCTCCTACGAGCAGTACTTC.

This chain connects TRBV6-5 to TRBJ1-5, with D unclear. Germline V gene sequence: CDR1 MNHEY, CDR2 SVGAGI. V was shortened by 6 bases and J by 4 bases, with 7 bases between the two germline ends. The CDR3 contains 12 residues. The CDR3 is CASSLGNQPQHF. The CDR3 nucleotides are TGTGCCAGCAGCCTAGGGAATCAGCCCCAGCATTTT.

J is TRBJ1-2 and V is TRBV6-6, with D hard to call. The CDR3 totals 14 residues. Germline assignment: CDR1 MNHNY and CDR2 SVGAGI (reference sequence). Trimming stripped 7 bases from V and 2 bases from J, with 14 bases between. CDR3 protein: CASTPILSNYGYTF. CDR3 coding DNA: TGTGCCAGCACCCCCATACTATCCAACTATGGCTACACCTTC.

This chain connects TRBV2 to TRBJ1-2; weak D call: TRBD1 (5 bases). The ends were cut back, 10 bases at V and 4 bases at J, with 16 bases in the middle. The CDR3 has 13 amino acids. CDR1 is SNHLY, CDR2 FYNNEI, per germline. As DNA, the CDR3 is TGTGCCATGGAGGGGACTCGACCCTATGGCTACACCTTC. Its translation is CAMEGTRPYGYTF.

This chain uses TRBV10-1 with TRBJ2-1, with 10 bases that match TRBD1. Germline values: CDR1 WNHNN, CDR2 SYGVQD (reference sequence). V lost 6 bases and J lost 5; bases outside the gene matches: 4. This CDR3 region has 14 residues. Written as DNA, the CDR3 is TGCGCCAGCAGACCTGACAGGGGGCACAATGAGCAGTTCTTC. It translates to CASRPDRGHNEQFF.

This sequence joins TRBV11-3 and TRBJ1-1, with D possibly being TRBD1 (5 bases). Looked up from germline, CDR1 is SGHNT and CDR2 is YENEEA. The ends were cut back, 5 bases at V and 5 bases at J, with 18 bases in the middle. The CDR3 has 15 residues. The CDR3 is CASSPRLTRGTEAFF. In DNA form, the CDR3 reads TGTGCCAGCAGCCCCAGACTGACGAGGGGTACTGAAGCTTTCTTT.

This chain uses TRBV7-9 with TRBJ1-5; D remains unclear. Trimming cost V 5 bases and J 7 bases, with 12 bases left between them. This CDR3 has 13 amino acids. CDR1 SEHNR and CDR2 FQNEAQ come from the germline V gene (reference sequence). The CDR3 DNA sequence: TGTGCCAGCAGCCCAGGTGCAATCCAGCCCCAGCATTTT. Translating gives CASSPGAIQPQHF.

This clone was seen a few times. The V gene is TRBV5-6, the J gene TRBJ2-7; D remains unclear. The V and J ends lost 1 base and 2 bases respectively, with 4 bases between them. The CDR3 covers 12 residues. The germline V gene encodes CDR1 SGHDT and CDR2 YYEEEE. The CDR3 coding sequence is TGTGCCAGCAGCTTGCACCCCTACGAGCAGTACTTC. This encodes CASSLHPYEQYF.

V usage is TRBV3-1 (or the pseudogene TRBV3-2) and J usage is TRBJ2-7, with D tentatively TRBD1 or TRBD2 (5 bases each). CDR3 size: 15 residues. Germline values: CDR1 LGHDT, CDR2 YNNKEL (reference sequence). V shed 4 bases and J shed 4 bases, with 17 bases lying between them. Written as DNA, the CDR3 is TGTGCCAGCAGCCGACGTCGAGGGGCTACGTACGAGCAGTACTTC. Encoded protein: CASSRRRGATYEQYF.

V is TRBV18 and J is TRBJ2-3; 14 nucleotides line up with TRBD2. The germline CDR1 and CDR2 sequences are KGHSH and LQKENI. The CDR3 covers 17 residues. The trim removed 0 bases at V and 2 bases at J, leaving 1 base unmatched. For the CDR3, the DNA is TGTGCCAGCTCACCACCGGGACTAGCGGGGGTCACAGATACGCAGTATTTT. Translating gives CASSPPGLAGVTDTQYF.

The chain couples TRBV7-9 to TRBJ2-2; D may be TRBD1 (6 bases). V lost 3 bases and J lost 3, with 11 bases in between. Germline CDR1 and CDR2: SEHNR and FQNEAQ (reference sequence). The CDR3 extends over 15 amino acids. The CDR3 DNA is TGTGCCAGCAGCTTGGTCCGACAGGACACCGGGGAGCTGTTTTTT. The encoded protein is CASSLVRQDTGELFF.

This sequence joins TRBV18 and TRBJ1-2; 9 bases match TRBD1. This CDR3 region has 19 residues. Germline trimming cut 3 bases from V and 6 bases from J; bases unmatched to any gene: 20. Germline V gene data show CDR1 as KGHSH and CDR2 as LQKENI. In nucleotides, the CDR3 is TGTGCCAGCTCACCCGGGACAGCCCGGGACAGGGTATACCGACATGGCTACACCTTC. This sequence encodes CASSPGTARDRVYRHGYTF.